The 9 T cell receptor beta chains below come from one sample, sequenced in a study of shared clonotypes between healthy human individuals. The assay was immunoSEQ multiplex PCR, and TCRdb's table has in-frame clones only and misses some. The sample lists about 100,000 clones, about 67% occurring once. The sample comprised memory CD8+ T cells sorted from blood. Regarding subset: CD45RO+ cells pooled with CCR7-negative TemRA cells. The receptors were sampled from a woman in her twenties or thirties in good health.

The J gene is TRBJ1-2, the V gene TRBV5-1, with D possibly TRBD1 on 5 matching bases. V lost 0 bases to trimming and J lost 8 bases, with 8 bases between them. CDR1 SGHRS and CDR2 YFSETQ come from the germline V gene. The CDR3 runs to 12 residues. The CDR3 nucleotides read TGCGCCAGCAGCTTGGGGGGGAACGGCTACACCTTC. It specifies CASSLGGNGYTF.

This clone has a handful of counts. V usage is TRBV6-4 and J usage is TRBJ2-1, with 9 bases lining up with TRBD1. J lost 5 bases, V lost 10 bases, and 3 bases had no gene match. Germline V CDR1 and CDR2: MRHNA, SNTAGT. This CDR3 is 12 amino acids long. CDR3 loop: CATGQGDNEQFF. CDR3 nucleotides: TGTGCCACGGGACAGGGCGACAATGAGCAGTTCTTC.

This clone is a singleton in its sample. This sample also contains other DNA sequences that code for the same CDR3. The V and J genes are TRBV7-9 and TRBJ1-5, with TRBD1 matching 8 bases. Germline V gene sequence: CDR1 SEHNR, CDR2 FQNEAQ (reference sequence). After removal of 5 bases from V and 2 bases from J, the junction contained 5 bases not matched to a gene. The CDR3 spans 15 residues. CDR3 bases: TGTGCCAGCAGCCCCCAGGGGGCGGGCAATCAGCCCCAGCATTTT. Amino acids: CASSPQGAGNQPQHF.

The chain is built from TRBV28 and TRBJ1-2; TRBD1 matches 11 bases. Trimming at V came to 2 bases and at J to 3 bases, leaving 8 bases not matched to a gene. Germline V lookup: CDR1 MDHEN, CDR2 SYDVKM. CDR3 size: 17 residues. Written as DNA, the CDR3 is TGTGCCAGCAGTTTACCCCACCGGACAGGGGGCGACTATGGCTACACCTTC. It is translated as CASSLPHRTGGDYGYTF.

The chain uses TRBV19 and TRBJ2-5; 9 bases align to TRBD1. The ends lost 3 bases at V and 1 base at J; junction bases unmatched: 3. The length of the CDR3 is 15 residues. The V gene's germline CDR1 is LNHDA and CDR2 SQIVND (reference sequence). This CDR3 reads CASSIGDRAQETQYF. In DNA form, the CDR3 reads TGTGCCAGTAGTATCGGGGACAGGGCCCAAGAGACCCAGTACTTC.

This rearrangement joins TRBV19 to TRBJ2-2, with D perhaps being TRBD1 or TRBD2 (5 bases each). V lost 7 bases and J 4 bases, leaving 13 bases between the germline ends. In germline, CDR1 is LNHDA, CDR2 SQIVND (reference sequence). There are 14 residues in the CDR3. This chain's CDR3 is CASTGTGPTGELFF. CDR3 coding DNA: TGTGCCAGTACCGGGACGGGACCCACCGGGGAGCTGTTTTTT.

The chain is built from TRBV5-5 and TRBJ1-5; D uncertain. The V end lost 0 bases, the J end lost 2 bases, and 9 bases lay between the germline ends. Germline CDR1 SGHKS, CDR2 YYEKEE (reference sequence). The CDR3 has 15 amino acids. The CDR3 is CASSLDPKGNQPQHF. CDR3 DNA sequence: TGTGCCAGCAGCTTGGACCCCAAGGGCAATCAGCCCCAGCATTTT.

The CDR3 DNA sequence: TGTGCCAGCAGACCTCAAACTGACGGAAACACCGGGGAGCTGTTTTTT. Protein: CASRPQTDGNTGELFF. The V and J genes are TRBV28 and TRBJ2-2; D remains ambiguous. V shed 6 bases and J shed 2 bases, with 16 bases lying between them. CDR1 and CDR2 (germline): MDHEN, SYDVKM. The CDR3 covers 16 residues.

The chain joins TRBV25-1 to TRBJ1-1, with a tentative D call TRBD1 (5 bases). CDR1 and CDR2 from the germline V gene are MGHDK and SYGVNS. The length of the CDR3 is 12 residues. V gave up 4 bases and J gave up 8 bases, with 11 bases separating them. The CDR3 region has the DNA TGTGCCAGCAGTGTTCAGGGTGAGGAAGCTTTCTTT. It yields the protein CASSVQGEEAFF.